This is a list of T cell receptor beta chains from one sample in a study of blood T cell repertoires in COVID-19. Clones were read by immunoSEQ multiplex PCR, and TCRdb kept only the in-frame ones, dropping some. Among approximately 300,000 clones listed, roughly 83% were seen once. The sample comprised peripheral blood. These receptors all stem from a woman in her 50s with acute or convalescent COVID-19. CDR3s leave out the opening cysteine and the closing phenylalanine or tryptophan. Fields, in order: V gene, CDR3 protein.

V gene: TRBV5-1
CDR3 protein: ASSSPWTGGYEQY

V gene: TRBV6-5
CDR3 protein: ASGQSSYNSPLH

V gene: TRBV27
CDR3 protein: ASSPHSAFYGYT

V gene: TRBV2
CDR3 protein: ASSDNRGDIQY

V gene: TRBV27
CDR3 protein: ASSLNRGRADTQY

V gene: TRBV29-1
CDR3 protein: SAGTQGQPQH

V gene: TRBV24-1
CDR3 protein: ATSGQGFGTSGRSRSYNEQF

V gene: TRBV5-1
CDR3 protein: ASSAGTSGRGAYNEQF

V gene: TRBV6-5
CDR3 protein: ASSYGGQGENTEAF

V gene: TRBV5-1
CDR3 protein: ASSFYWEGSSYNEQF

V gene: TRBV5-1
CDR3 protein: ASSLSLAGTGTGELF

V gene: TRBV5-1
CDR3 protein: ASKPISGGNTGELF

V gene: TRBV5-1
CDR3 protein: ASSPGQGSHEQY

V gene: TRBV24-1
CDR3 protein: ATSDYKRENTGELF

V gene: TRBV29-1
CDR3 protein: SVEGQLGGYT

V gene: TRBV7-2
CDR3 protein: ASSKWTSDYEQY

V gene: TRBV5-4
CDR3 protein: ASSSAGTGYDEQY

V gene: TRBV12-3/TRBV12-4
CDR3 protein: ASRRDSNNEQF

V gene: TRBV19
CDR3 protein: ASSMGLHYNEQF

V gene: TRBV14
CDR3 protein: ASSQWQGATQY

V gene: TRBV6-5
CDR3 protein: ASEEYRAETQY

V gene: TRBV7-6
CDR3 protein: ASSLEGRVTDTQY

V gene: TRBV5-4
CDR3 protein: ASSPQGRDAGTEAF

V gene: TRBV4-2
CDR3 protein: ASSQVRRGETQY

V gene: TRBV7-2
CDR3 protein: ASSPRTGENQPQH

V gene: TRBV5-4
CDR3 protein: ASSGLAGGPADTQY

V gene: TRBV11-2
CDR3 protein: ASSLVTGGRAGTQY

V gene: TRBV4-1
CDR3 protein: ASSQPTAGIRLAKNIQY

V gene: TRBV27
CDR3 protein: ASSPPEEQETQY

V gene: TRBV27
CDR3 protein: ASSRGGAYEQY

V gene: TRBV10-2
CDR3 protein: ASRRTGSGNTIY

V gene: TRBV24-1
CDR3 protein: ATGEGGDYNEQF

V gene: TRBV1
CDR3 protein: TSSPHPLAGGYNEQF

V gene: TRBV28
CDR3 protein: ASRMDSSNTGELF

V gene: TRBV5-1
CDR3 protein: ASSPEGHTISTDTQY

V gene: TRBV6-1
CDR3 protein: ASSEEFQGYGYT

V gene: TRBV18
CDR3 protein: ASSNSGQTNYGYT